This passage covers 25 T cell receptor beta chains from one sample sequenced in a study of shared clonotypes between healthy human individuals. The table came from immunoSEQ multiplex PCR; TCRdb's copy has only in-frame clones and leaves some out. The sample shows some 320,000 clones, 80% to 90% of them seen only once. Specimen: memory CD8+ T cells sorted from blood. Sample subset: CD45RO+ cells pooled with CCR7-negative TemRA cells. Every receptor here comes from a man younger than 35 in good health.

This chain links TRBV6-5 with TRBJ1-2; no definite D call. There are 14 residues in the CDR3. Germline-derived CDR1 and CDR2 are MNHEY and SVGAGI. The V end lost 4 bases, the J end lost 1 base, and 10 bases lay between the germline ends. DNA for the CDR3: TGTGCCAGCAGTTTAAGTCTCCTTAACTATGGCTACACCTTC. Residues: CASSLSLLNYGYTF.

The rearrangement joins TRBV18 to TRBJ2-5, with D possibly TRBD2 on 7 matching bases. Trimming shortened V by 2 bases and J by 4 bases, and 14 bases separated the two germline ends. Germline CDR1 and CDR2: KGHSH and LQKENI. The CDR3 has 15 residues. CDR3 DNA sequence: TGTGCCAGCTCACCATTTCCAGGGGAGGGAGAGACCCAGTACTTC. It codes for CASSPFPGEGETQYF.

This chain connects TRBV10-3 to TRBJ2-3, with D possibly TRBD2 on 5 matching bases. CDR3 length: 13 residues. V gave up 6 bases and J gave up 2 bases, with 9 bases separating them. CDR1 is ENHRY, CDR2 SYGVKD, per germline. The CDR3 sequence: CAIRFRDTDTQYF. The CDR3 DNA follows: TGTGCCATCAGATTCCGGGACACAGATACGCAGTATTTT.

The rearrangement links TRBV4-3 to TRBJ2-7; D is ambiguous. This CDR3 spans 13 amino acids. Germline CDR1 LGHNA, CDR2 YSLEER. V shed 0 bases and J shed 5 bases, with 8 bases lying between them. The DNA for the CDR3 is TGCGCCAGCAGCCAAGAGGGTTTCGACGAGCAGTACTTC. This sequence encodes CASSQEGFDEQYF.

V usage is TRBV29-1 and J usage is TRBJ2-3; 7 nucleotides agree with TRBD2. Trimming cost V 0 bases and J 5 bases; bases outside gene matches: 8. This CDR3 is 15 amino acids long. Germline CDR1 is SQVTM and CDR2 is ANQGSEA. The CDR3 sequence: CSVEDRLAGVDTQYF. DNA of the CDR3: TGCAGCGTTGAAGATCGACTAGCCGGTGTAGATACGCAGTATTTT.

The rearrangement joins TRBV4-1 to TRBJ2-5; TRBD1 agrees at 8 bases. The CDR3 is made up of 14 amino acids. CDR1 is MGHRA, CDR2 YSYEKL, per germline. Germline trimming cut 5 bases from V and 4 bases from J; bases unmatched to any gene: 6. CDR3 nucleotide sequence: TGCGCCAGCAGCGCCAGGACAGGGTCAGAGACCCAGTACTTC. This sequence encodes CASSARTGSETQYF.

V is TRBV19 and J is TRBJ2-3; the D is unclear. The germline CDR1 and CDR2 sequences are LNHDA and SQIVND (reference sequence). The CDR3 runs 13 residues. Trimming took off 4 bases at V and 2 bases at J, with 7 bases between the two ends. CDR3 DNA sequence: TGTGCCAGTAGTACCCGGTTCACAGATACGCAGTATTTT. As protein: CASSTRFTDTQYF.

V gene TRBV6-1 combines with J gene TRBJ1-2; no firm D call. The CDR3 sequence is 13 residues long. Trimming shortened V by 2 bases and J by 1 base, and 5 bases separated the two germline ends. CDR1 MNHNS and CDR2 SASEGT come from the germline V gene. The CDR3 spells CASSEHGNYGYTF. In nucleotides, the CDR3 is TGTGCCAGCAGTGAACACGGTAACTATGGCTACACCTTC.

This rearrangement joins TRBV6-1 to TRBJ2-7; 10 bases line up with TRBD1. The CDR3 covers 13 residues. After removal of 6 bases from V and 3 bases from J, the junction contained 2 bases not matched to a gene. CDR1 and CDR2 from the germline V gene are MNHNS and SASEGT. The CDR3 DNA reads as TGTGCCAGCAGGGGGACAGGGGACTACGAGCAGTACTTC. Its protein product is CASRGTGDYEQYF.

This clone was observed a few times. This chain joins TRBV21-1 and TRBJ2-1. TRBV21-1 is a listed pseudogene. CDR3 length: 13 amino acids. CDR3 sequence (DNA): TGTGCCAGCAGCAACTCCAGGGACGATGAGCAGTTCTTC. This translates into CASSNSRDDEQFF.

This rearrangement joins TRBV7-9 to TRBJ1-4, with D perhaps TRBD1 (5 bases). Per the germline V gene, CDR1 is SEHNR and CDR2 is FQNEAQ (reference sequence). The CDR3 sequence is 16 residues long. V shed 5 bases and J shed 4 bases, with 17 bases lying between them. CDR3 nucleotide sequence: TGTGCCAGCAGCCAGGTTGGGGCAGGTTATAATGAAAAACTGTTTTTT. Amino acids: CASSQVGAGYNEKLFF.

The V and J genes are TRBV7-9 and TRBJ1-1; 7 bases line up with TRBD1. The CDR3 runs 14 residues. The junction had 4 bases not matched to a gene; V was cut back by 2 bases and J by 4 bases. In germline, CDR1 is SEHNR, CDR2 FQNEAQ (reference sequence). The CDR3: CASSLTGASTEAFF. The CDR3 DNA is TGTGCCAGCAGCTTAACAGGGGCGAGCACTGAAGCTTTCTTT.

The rearrangement links TRBV9 to TRBJ2-3, with D possibly matching TRBD1 (5 bases). V lost 0 bases to trimming and J lost 1 base, with 9 bases between them. This CDR3 is built from 15 residues. Germline V gene data show CDR1 as SGDLS and CDR2 as YYNGEE. The CDR3 DNA reads TGTGCCAGCAGCGTAGATAGGGGCGGCACAGATACGCAGTATTTT. This encodes CASSVDRGGTDTQYF.

The chain joins TRBV27 to TRBJ2-2, with TRBD2 matching over 7 bases. Germline V gene data show CDR1 as MNHEY and CDR2 as SMNVEV (reference sequence). With V trimmed by 4 bases and J by 9 bases, 8 bases remained unmatched. This CDR3 has 14 amino acids. The CDR3 sequence: CASSSHLAGRELFF. The CDR3 DNA reads TGTGCCAGCAGTTCCCATTTAGCGGGCAGGGAGCTGTTTTTT.

This chain uses TRBV27 with TRBJ2-1; D possibly matches TRBD1 or TRBD2 (6 bases each). Germline V gene lookup returns CDR1 MNHEY and CDR2 SMNVEV (reference sequence). Trimming cost V 6 bases and J 3 bases, with 9 bases left between them. This CDR3 spans 13 amino acids. The CDR3 loop is CASSGGGYNEQFF. CDR3 coding DNA: TGTGCCAGCAGCGGAGGGGGCTACAATGAGCAGTTCTTC.

The chain is built from TRBV27 and TRBJ2-1; 10 bases line up with TRBD2. With V trimmed by 6 bases and J by 4 bases, 6 bases remained unmatched. The CDR3 is 15 amino acids. Germline V gives CDR1 MNHEY, CDR2 SMNVEV (reference sequence). CDR3 nucleotide sequence: TGTGCCAGCAGCCGAGCGGGGGGGAGATACAATGAGCAGTTCTTC. It encodes CASSRAGGRYNEQFF.

This clone is labeled as medium-sized. The rearrangement links TRBV5-6 to TRBJ1-2, with no clear D. V lost 2 bases to trimming and J lost 7 bases, with 9 bases between them. Germline V gives CDR1 SGHDT, CDR2 YYEEEE. This CDR3 spans 12 amino acids. The CDR3: CASSFNGGGYTF. CDR3 nucleotide sequence: TGTGCCAGCAGCTTTAACGGAGGTGGCTACACCTTC.

The chain is built from TRBV6-1 and TRBJ2-1; D gene unclear. The V gene lost 0 bases and the J gene lost 6 bases, with 12 bases spanning the gap. Germline CDR1 is MNHNS and CDR2 is SASEGT. The CDR3 is 15 amino acids. The CDR3, as DNA: TGTGCCAGCAGTGAAGCGGCAAGTTTCCGCAATGAGCAGTTCTTC. This codes for CASSEAASFRNEQFF.

The rearrangement links TRBV11-2 to TRBJ1-2; 8 nucleotides match TRBD1. From germline, CDR1 is SGHAT and CDR2 FQNNGV. CDR3 length: 12 residues. The V gene end was trimmed by 1 base and the J gene end by 14 bases; junction bases not matched to a gene: 6. The CDR3 loop is CASSLGTGWQTF. CDR3 coding DNA: TGTGCCAGCAGCTTAGGGACAGGGTGGCAAACCTTC.

The gene calls are TRBV13 and TRBJ2-3; TRBD2 agrees at 12 bases. With V trimmed by 1 base and J by 6 bases, 5 bases remained unmatched. Germline loops: CDR1 PRHDT, CDR2 FYEKMQ (reference sequence). This CDR3 has 16 residues. CDR3 bases: TGTGCCAGCAGCTTAGCTAGCGGGAGGGATTGGGATACGCAGTATTTT. Its protein product is CASSLASGRDWDTQYF.

The J gene is TRBJ2-7, the V gene TRBV6-5, with D perhaps TRBD1 (6 bases). Germline V gives CDR1 MNHEY, CDR2 SVGAGI. The CDR3 has 14 residues. V lost 5 bases to trimming and J lost 0 bases, with 11 bases between them. DNA for the CDR3: TGTGCCAGCAGTACGGACAGAAGCTCCTACGAGCAGTACTTC. Protein sequence: CASSTDRSSYEQYF.

This chain links TRBV7-9 with TRBJ2-3; 7 nucleotides align to TRBD1. There are 14 residues in the CDR3. The ends lost 7 bases at V and 2 bases at J; junction bases unmatched: 6. Germline V CDR1 and CDR2: SEHNR, FQNEAQ (reference sequence). CDR3 loop: CASTSGTDTDTQYF. CDR3 nucleotides: TGTGCCAGCACCTCCGGGACAGACACAGATACGCAGTATTTT.

The chain links TRBV15 to TRBJ2-3, with TRBD1 as a possible D gene (6 bases). The CDR3 spans 13 residues. Germline-derived CDR1 and CDR2 are LNHNV and YYDKDF (reference sequence). V was shortened by 2 bases and J by 6 bases, with 9 bases between the two germline ends. Here the CDR3 reads CATSRTGWDTQYF. CDR3 nucleotide sequence: TGTGCCACCAGCAGAACAGGGTGGGATACGCAGTATTTT.

The chain is built from TRBV28 and TRBJ2-7; D tentatively reads TRBD1 or TRBD2 (5 bases each). The CDR3 loop spans 15 amino acids. V was pared by 4 bases and J by 4 bases, with 17 bases between. Germline loops: CDR1 MDHEN, CDR2 SYDVKM. Here the CDR3 DNA reads TGTGCCAGCAGTTCCCGCGAAAGAGGGGATTACGAGCAGTACTTC. Protein sequence: CASSSRERGDYEQYF.

This clone was observed a handful of times. The chain employs TRBV19 and TRBJ1-5; D unresolved. From germline, CDR1 is LNHDA and CDR2 SQIVND (reference sequence). The CDR3 runs to 15 residues. Trimming took off 4 bases at V and 5 bases at J, with 15 bases between the two ends. CDR3 sequence (DNA): TGTGCCAGTAGTACCTCAAGTGACGGGTATCAGCCCCAGCATTTT. Its protein is CASSTSSDGYQPQHF.